Shown below are 14 T cell receptor beta chains from a single sample sequenced in a study of T cell repertoires in cytomegalovirus infection. TCRdb re-called the reads with MiXCR, one entry per CDR3 protein. The repertoire holds 230,000 or so distinct CDR3 sequences, with 15% to 20% as singletons. Sequencing was carried out using CD8+ T cells from PBMCs. The receptors shown here come from a human donor in good health (CMV status not recorded). Some clones in this sample may be carry-over from other donors' samples.

Concerning this clonotype: At one boundary the junction diverges from the germline segment, which might be a read error. The V and J genes are TRBV6-8 and TRBJ2-4, with D unresolved. Germline V gene sequence: CDR1 MNHGY, CDR2 SAAAGT. The CDR3 loop spans 13 amino acids. The CDR3 region has the DNA TGTGCCAGCAGACCATTGACCAAAAACAGTCAGTACTTC. Translated, it gives CASRPLTKNSQYF.

V is TRBV5-5 and J is TRBJ2-3, with a weak D call TRBD2 (5 bases). Trimming removed 0 bases at V and 4 bases at J, with 15 bases between. This CDR3 has 16 amino acids. Germline lookup yields CDR1 SGHKS and CDR2 YYEKEE (reference sequence). The CDR3 nucleotides read TGTGCCAGCAGCTTGGGGGAGATCCTAGGAGCAGATACGCAGTATTTT. Translated, it gives CASSLGEILGADTQYF.

The genes are TRBV4-2 and TRBJ2-2; the match to TRBD2 covers 8 bases. Germline assignment: CDR1 LGHNA and CDR2 YNFKEQ. V was pared by 4 bases and J by 5 bases, with 6 bases of the junction left unmatched. CDR3 size: 15 residues. The CDR3 region has the DNA TGTGCCAGCAGCCCGCCGGGACTAGAGACCGGGGAGCTGTTTTTT. It specifies CASSPPGLETGELFF.

The chain combines TRBV6-5 with TRBJ1-5; unclear D gene. The germline V gene encodes CDR1 MNHEY and CDR2 SVGAGI. The CDR3 loop spans 14 amino acids. Trimming removed 6 bases from V and 0 bases from J, with 9 bases in between. The CDR3 DNA sequence: TGTGCCAGCAGGCCAAATTATAGCAATCAGCCCCAGCATTTT. Translated, it gives CASRPNYSNQPQHF.

This clonotype was counted at least ten times. This sequence joins TRBV28 and TRBJ2-1; possibly TRBD2 for D (6 bases). The CDR3 has 14 residues. V dropped 8 bases and J dropped 8 bases, with 19 bases sitting between them. Germline V gives CDR1 MDHEN, CDR2 SYDVKM. This CDR3 reads CASSSIRREDEQFF. In nucleotides, the CDR3 is TGTGCCAGCTCCTCCATCCGCAGGGAGGATGAGCAGTTCTTC.

This clonotype showed up just a few times. The CDR3 coding sequence is TGTGCCAGCTCACCAGACAGAAACTACGAGCAGTACTTC. Translating gives CASSPDRNYEQYF. The genes are TRBV18 and TRBJ2-7, with D possibly TRBD1 on 5 matching bases. Trimming shortened V by 2 bases and J by 3 bases, and 8 bases separated the two germline ends. CDR1 KGHSH and CDR2 LQKENI come from the germline V gene. This CDR3 contains 13 residues.

This clonotype was observed at least ten times. The rearrangement joins TRBV7-6 to TRBJ1-4; D unclear. This CDR3 contains 13 residues. Germline CDR1 reads SGHVS; CDR2 reads FNYEAQ. The germline V and J ends were trimmed by 1 base and 8 bases, with 8 bases remaining between them. CDR3 sequence (DNA): TGTGCCAGCAGCTTAGGTGTAGGCGAAAAACTGTTTTTT. This encodes CASSLGVGEKLFF.

The J gene is TRBJ2-5, the V gene TRBV29-1; TRBD2 is a possible D gene (6 bases). Between the trimmed V and J ends, which lost 6 bases and 2 bases, there was a span of 25 bases. Germline V lookup: CDR1 SQVTM, CDR2 ANQGSEA. The CDR3 sequence is 17 residues long. The CDR3 spells CSVENVADTLYQETQYF. The CDR3 region has the DNA TGCAGCGTCGAAAACGTAGCGGATACTCTCTATCAAGAGACCCAGTACTTC.

The CDR3 loop is CASSPRPGDIANTGELFF. CDR3 sequence (DNA): TGTGCCAGCAGCCCTCGGCCCGGGGACATCGCGAACACCGGGGAGCTGTTTTTT. The chain recombines TRBV13 with TRBJ2-2, with D maybe TRBD1 (6 bases). The CDR3 is made up of 18 amino acids. Between the trimmed V and J ends, which lost 5 bases and 0 bases, there was a span of 19 bases. The germline CDR1 and CDR2 sequences are PRHDT and FYEKMQ (reference sequence).

The V and J genes are TRBV6-2 or TRBV6-3 and TRBJ1-1; 8 bases are a match to TRBD1. V shed 2 bases and J 5 bases; nucleotides not matched to a gene: 10. CDR3 length equals 16 residues. Germline CDR1 MNHEY, CDR2 SVGEGT. The CDR3 sequence: CASSYAGQGLGTEAFF. The CDR3 DNA sequence: TGTGCCAGCAGTTACGCTGGACAGGGTTTAGGAACTGAAGCTTTCTTT.

This clonotype occurred a few times. The rearrangement uses TRBV27 and TRBJ2-3; weak D call: TRBD2 (6 bases). This CDR3 has 17 residues. The germline V gene encodes CDR1 MNHEY and CDR2 SMNVEV (reference sequence). The germline V and J ends were trimmed by 4 bases and 7 bases, with 24 bases remaining between them. CDR3 sequence reads: CASSSLLATGVSNTQYF. CDR3 sequence (DNA): TGTGCCAGCAGTTCCCTCCTAGCCACGGGAGTTTCCAATACGCAGTATTTT.

In this sample, this clonotype turned up a few times. V is TRBV7-6 and J is TRBJ2-3; D tentatively fits TRBD1 or TRBD2 (6 bases each). Germline V gene lookup returns CDR1 SGHVS and CDR2 FNYEAQ. V dropped 3 bases and J dropped 0 bases, with 13 bases sitting between them. The CDR3 spans 16 residues. CDR3 coding DNA: TGTGCCAGCAGCTTCGTCGGGGGCCCGAGCACAGATACGCAGTATTTT. Protein: CASSFVGGPSTDTQYF.

In this sample, this clonotype turned up many times. V usage is TRBV19 and J usage is TRBJ1-5; maybe TRBD1 (6 bases). Trimming shortened V by 5 bases and J by 4 bases, and 15 bases separated the two germline ends. Germline V lookup: CDR1 LNHDA, CDR2 SQIVND (reference sequence). CDR3 size: 15 residues. CDR3 loop: CASSARQVTNQPQHF. CDR3 coding DNA: TGTGCCAGTAGTGCGCGACAGGTGACTAATCAGCCCCAGCATTTT.

This clonotype was detected ten times or more. The chain is built from TRBV7-2 and TRBJ2-2; 7 bases line up with TRBD1. Germline V gene sequence: CDR1 SGHTA, CDR2 FQGNSA. The CDR3 totals 17 residues. Trimming cost V 3 bases and J 4 bases; bases outside gene matches: 11. The CDR3: CASSLTPGPGGTGELFF. The CDR3 nucleotides are TGTGCCAGCAGCTTGACCCCGGGGCCAGGGGGCACCGGGGAGCTGTTTTTT.